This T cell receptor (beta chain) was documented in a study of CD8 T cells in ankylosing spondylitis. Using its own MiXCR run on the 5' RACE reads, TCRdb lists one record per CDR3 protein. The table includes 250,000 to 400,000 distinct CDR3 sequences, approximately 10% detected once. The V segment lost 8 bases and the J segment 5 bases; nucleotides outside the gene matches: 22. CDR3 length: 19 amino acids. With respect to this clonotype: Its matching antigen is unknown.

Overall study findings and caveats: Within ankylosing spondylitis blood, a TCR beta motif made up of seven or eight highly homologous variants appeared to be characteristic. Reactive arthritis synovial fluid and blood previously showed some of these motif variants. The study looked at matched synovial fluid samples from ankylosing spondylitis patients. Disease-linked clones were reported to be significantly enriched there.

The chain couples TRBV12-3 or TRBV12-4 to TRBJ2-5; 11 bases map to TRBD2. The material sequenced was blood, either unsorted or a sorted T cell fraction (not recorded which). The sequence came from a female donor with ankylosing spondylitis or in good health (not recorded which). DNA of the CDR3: TGTGCCAGCTGCTCTGCCCGTGGAGGTCTAGCGGGGGGTCTGGAGACCCAGTACTTC. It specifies CASCSARGGLAGGLETQYF.